This TCR beta chain appears in the sequencing data of a study of blood T cell repertoires in COVID-19. Across the study: COVID-19 samples from acute and convalescent phases originated in the United States, Italy and Spain. T cells, B-cell-depleted T cells, or PBMCs supplied cDNA or gDNA.

As processed by the authors: Amplification from reference gene primers served as the basis for estimated nucleated cell counts. Repertoires were generated with immunoSEQ multiplex PCR, while TCRdb's copy carries only in-frame clones and drops some. The V and J calls and clone size are taken from that table; D and trimming were inferred from the DNA. The top ten clones hold 0.95% to 1.5% of a sample with roughly 410,000 clones, around 89% of them seen once. The germline CDR1 and CDR2 sequences are MNHEY and SVGAGI. The V gene end was trimmed by 2 bases and the J gene end by 8 bases; junction bases not matched to a gene: 5. The CDR3 has 15 residues.

The specimen was peripheral blood. This receptor was identified in a man in his forties with acute or convalescent COVID-19. The chain combines TRBV6-5 with TRBJ2-1; TRBD2 matches 11 bases. The DNA of the CDR3 is TGTGCCAGCAGTTACAATCTAGCGGGAGGCTATGAGCAGTTCTTC. Protein sequence: CASSYNLAGGYEQFF.